These 11 T cell receptor beta chains were all obtained from the same sample, sequenced in a study of shared clonotypes between healthy human individuals. Sequencing used immunoSEQ multiplex PCR; TCRdb keeps in-frame clones, though not all of them. This sample yields nearly 1,000,000 clones, of which 70% to 85% are seen a single time; over 1.3% belongs to the top ten. Sequenced sample: memory CD4+ T cells sorted from blood. Subset reported: CD45RA-negative fraction. Receptors were obtained from a man between 18 and 35 years old in good health.

This chain connects TRBV29-1 to TRBJ2-5; 8 bases fit TRBD2. The DNA end is more similar to TRBJ2-7, so the J call may be wrong. Per the germline V gene, CDR1 is SQVTM and CDR2 is ANQGSEA. This CDR3 region has 14 residues. The CDR3 DNA sequence: TGCAGCGTTGAAGTAGGTAGCGGGATTGGCGAGCAGTACTTC. It encodes CSVEVGSGIGEQYF.

As concerns this clone: A much more abundant neighbour one base away suggests this may be a read error. Other nucleotide sequences in the sample specify the same CDR3. The chain is built from TRBV5-1 and TRBJ2-7; 11 bases agree with TRBD2. The germline gives CDR1 SGHRS, CDR2 YFSETQ. There are 15 residues in the CDR3. The DNA for the CDR3 is TGCGCCAGCAGCTCTCGGGGACTAGCGGACTACGAGCAGTATTTC. Protein sequence: CASSSRGLADYEQYF.

The V gene is TRBV5-1, the J gene TRBJ2-5; 9 bases align to TRBD2. V shed 4 bases and J 3 bases; nucleotides not matched to a gene: 7. CDR3 length: 15 amino acids. CDR1 is SGHRS, CDR2 YFSETQ, per germline. The CDR3 bases are TGCGCCAGCAGCACAAGCGGGAGGAGAGAAGAGACCCAGTACTTC. Its translation: CASSTSGRREETQYF.

This chain links TRBV5-1 with TRBJ2-1; 9 nucleotides match TRBD2. J lost 7 bases, V lost 4 bases, and 9 bases had no gene match. The CDR3 has 15 amino acids. Germline CDR1 is SGHRS and CDR2 is YFSETQ. Here the CDR3 reads CASSPLIAGENEQFF. The CDR3 DNA is TGCGCCAGCAGCCCCTTGATAGCGGGAGAGAATGAGCAGTTCTTC.

The chain carries TRBV9 and TRBJ1-5; 7 positions match TRBD1. CDR3 length: 15 amino acids. V lost 3 bases, J lost 6 bases, and 9 bases stayed unmatched. The germline CDR1 and CDR2 sequences are SGDLS and YYNGEE. The CDR3 region has the DNA TGTGCCAGCAGCGCCACAGGGGTGGAGGGTCAGCCCCAGCATTTT. This gives the protein CASSATGVEGQPQHF.

The V and J genes are TRBV19 and TRBJ1-4; D may be TRBD1 (5 bases). Trimming cost V 2 bases and J 7 bases, with 11 bases left between them. This CDR3 contains 14 residues. CDR1 LNHDA and CDR2 SQIVND come from the germline V gene (reference sequence). The CDR3 spells CASSITSGREKLFF. The CDR3 coding sequence is TGTGCCAGTAGTATAACGTCAGGGCGTGAAAAACTGTTTTTT.

Note on this clone: Just one base apart from a much larger clone, this may be a read error. Other nucleotide sequences from this sample produce the same CDR3. The chain joins TRBV5-1 to TRBJ1-1; D is uncertain. Germline V gives CDR1 SGHRS, CDR2 YFSETQ. With 0 bases removed from V and 4 bases from J, the gap between germline ends came to 7 bases. CDR3 length equals 13 residues. This chain's CDR3 is CASSLEGSTEAFF. The CDR3, as DNA: TGCGCCAGCAGCTTGGAGGGCAGCACTGAAGCTTTCTTT.

V and J are TRBV18 and TRBJ2-7; 7 bases agree with TRBD1. Trimming removed 5 bases from V and 5 bases from J; junction bases left unmatched: 9. CDR1 and CDR2 (germline): KGHSH, LQKENI. The CDR3 contains 14 residues. The CDR3 loop is CASSSPNRGHEQYF. The DNA for the CDR3 is TGTGCCAGCTCATCCCCAAACAGGGGCCACGAGCAGTACTTC.

This rearrangement joins TRBV14 to TRBJ1-6; 7 bases agree with TRBD1. The CDR3 has 15 residues. CDR1 and CDR2 (germline): SGHDN, FVKESK. V gave up 7 bases and J gave up 0 bases; unmatched junction bases: 3. The CDR3 region is CASTAGGSYNSPLHF. CDR3 nucleotide sequence: TGTGCCAGCACAGCAGGGGGCTCCTATAATTCACCCCTCCACTTT.

The rearrangement joins TRBV4-1 to TRBJ2-1; TRBD2 aligns across 13 bases. The J segment lost 4 bases and the V segment lost 4 bases, leaving 4 bases of the junction unmatched. Germline CDR1 reads MGHRA; CDR2 reads YSYEKL. The CDR3 is made up of 16 amino acids. The CDR3 DNA reads as TGCGCCAGCAGCCGAACTAGCGGGGGGGCTTACAATGAGCAGTTCTTC. It encodes CASSRTSGGAYNEQFF.

The chain combines TRBV11-2 with TRBJ1-6, with D possibly TRBD1 on 5 matching bases. This CDR3 has 13 residues. Germline-derived CDR1 and CDR2 are SGHAT and FQNNGV. V lost 5 bases and J 6 bases, leaving 8 bases between the germline ends. The CDR3, as DNA: TGTGCCAGCAGCCCGGGGGGTAATTCACCCCTCCACTTT. This encodes CASSPGGNSPLHF.